This TCR beta chain was captured by sequencing in a study of cytomegalovirus exposure and HLA in healthy donors. Overall study results and limits: Confirmation was obtained in vitro that three CMV-associated chains are specific for CMV antigens. Accurate HLA-A and HLA-B prediction from TCR beta sequences was reported for most subjects.

This CDR3 comprises 16 residues. Looked up from germline, CDR1 is MNHEY and CDR2 is SMNVEV (reference sequence). The ends were cut back, 4 bases at V and 2 bases at J, with 15 bases in the middle. Remarks on this clone: As yet, its antigen is unknown.

The PCR made use of 60 Vbeta and 13 Jbeta primers. Clones were read by immunoSEQ multiplex PCR, and TCRdb kept only the in-frame ones, dropping some. The table lists 150,000 to 200,000 clones, around 80% of them singletons. The clonotype originates from a man in his forties in good health and CMV-seronegative. Sequencing was done on a sample of PBMCs. The chain uses TRBV27 and TRBJ2-1; no clear D. CDR3 DNA: TGTGCCAGCAGTTCCCAGACACAGAAAACCTACAATGAGCAGTTCTTC. Translating it yields CASSSQTQKTYNEQFF.